This T cell receptor beta chain is drawn from a study of T-cell memory formation after mild COVID-19. Regarding the study as a whole: A balance of CD4 and CD8 characterized clones contracting day 15 to 85, whereas later expanders leaned CD4+.

TCRdb reprocessed the 5' RACE reads via MiXCR and lists one record per CDR3 protein. The profile shows 90,000 to 120,000 distinct CDR3 sequences, 15% to 20% of them singletons. The V segment lost 5 bases and the J segment 6 bases; nucleotides outside the gene matches: 8. Germline V gene sequence: CDR1 SGHTA, CDR2 FQGTGA. This CDR3 region has 15 residues. This clonotype was found many times. Its antigen is not identified. This clonotype originated in a man younger than 35 who had mild COVID-19 (a few samples of this study predate the infection). Cell type and time point are not known. The chain employs TRBV7-3 and TRBJ2-3, with 10 bases lining up with TRBD2. The material sequenced was PBMCs or a T cell subset sorted from them (not recorded which). CDR3 protein: CASSLRLAGGDTQYF. The CDR3 DNA is TGTGCCAGCAGCCTGAGACTAGCGGGTGGTGATACGCAGTATTTT.